Below, 14 T cell receptor beta chains from the same sample are listed, as sequenced in a study of blood T cell repertoires in COVID-19. Sequencing used immunoSEQ multiplex PCR; TCRdb keeps in-frame clones, though not all of them. The sample holds 370,000 or so clones, roughly 80% seen once. Specimen: peripheral blood. The receptors shown here come from a human donor with acute or convalescent COVID-19. The donor label of this sample is uncertain.

CDR3 DNA sequence: TGTGCCAGCAGCATTACTCGACAGTCGCTTAATTCACCCCTCCACTTT. As protein: CASSITRQSLNSPLHF. This chain uses TRBV7-9 with TRBJ1-6; D perhaps matches TRBD1 (5 bases). Germline CDR1 SEHNR, CDR2 FQNEAQ (reference sequence). The V and J ends lost 5 bases and 6 bases respectively, with 17 bases between them. CDR3 length equals 16 residues. Full variable domain (outside the CDR3, taken from reference TRBV7-9 and TRBJ1-6): DTGVSQNPRHKITKRGQNVTFRCDPISEHNRLYWYRQTLGQGPEFLTYFQNEAQLEKSRLLSDRFSAERPKGSFSTLEIQRTEQGDSAMYLCASSITRQSLNSPLHFGNGTRLTVT.

The chain is built from TRBV5-1 and TRBJ1-3; tentative D call: TRBD1 (6 bases). The CDR3 has 17 residues. Per germline, CDR1 SGHRS and CDR2 YFSETQ. The V and J ends lost 0 bases and 0 bases respectively, with 13 bases between them. CDR3 sequence reads: CASSLVDSFSSGNTIYF. The CDR3 bases are TGCGCCAGCAGCTTGGTGGACAGCTTCAGCTCTGGAAACACCATATATTTT.

This clone was counted only a few times. The rearrangement links TRBV5-1 to TRBJ2-3, with 7 bases matching TRBD2. There are 15 residues in the CDR3. Germline V gene lookup returns CDR1 SGHRS and CDR2 YFSETQ. J lost 2 bases, V lost 5 bases, and 8 bases had no gene match. Here the CDR3 reads CASRQLAIFTDTQYF. The CDR3, as DNA: TGCGCCAGCAGGCAACTAGCGATTTTCACAGATACGCAGTATTTT.

The table lists this clone with many counts. V gene TRBV11-2 combines with J gene TRBJ2-1; D is possibly TRBD2 (6 bases). Germline lookup yields CDR1 SGHAT and CDR2 FQNNGV. V was pared by 5 bases and J by 9 bases, with 14 bases between. This CDR3 is built from 13 residues. The CDR3 loop reads CASSPLAFGEQFF. In nucleotides, the CDR3 is TGTGCCAGCAGCCCACTAGCTTTCGGTGAGCAGTTCTTC.

This sequence joins TRBV13 and TRBJ2-7, with TRBD1 identical over 9 bases. The CDR3 totals 15 residues. The ends lost 4 bases at V and 4 bases at J; junction bases unmatched: 8. Germline values: CDR1 PRHDT, CDR2 FYEKMQ (reference sequence). CDR3 nucleotides: TGTGCCAGCAGCTCCGAGGGACAGGGTTCTTACGAGCAGTACTTC. Its protein is CASSSEGQGSYEQYF.

The rearrangement uses TRBV28 and TRBJ2-2, with 10 bases matching TRBD2. CDR1 and CDR2 (germline): MDHEN, SYDVKM. After removal of 3 bases from V and 7 bases from J, the junction contained 8 bases not matched to a gene. This CDR3 has 16 amino acids. Here the CDR3 reads CASSFWLAGDHGELFF. The CDR3 DNA reads TGTGCCAGCAGTTTTTGGCTAGCGGGGGACCACGGGGAGCTGTTTTTT.

The V call is TRBV15, the J call TRBJ2-7; 7 positions agree with TRBD2. The germline gives CDR1 LNHNV, CDR2 YYDKDF (reference sequence). V shed 1 base, J shed 4 bases, and the junction held 7 bases outside the gene matches. This CDR3 is built from 15 residues. CDR3 nucleotide sequence: TGTGCCACCAGCAGAGCGGCGGGAGCCCCATACGAGCAGTACTTC. It specifies CATSRAAGAPYEQYF. Full variable domain (rest looked up from reference TRBV15 and TRBJ2-7): DAMVIQNPRYQVTQFGKPVTLSCSQTLNHNVMYWYQQKSSQAPKLLFHYYDKDFNNEADTPDNFQSRRPNTSFCFLDIRSPGLGDTAMYLCATSRAAGAPYEQYFGPGTRLTVT.

The V and J genes are TRBV19 and TRBJ2-6; D remains ambiguous. This CDR3 region has 16 residues. Germline loops: CDR1 LNHDA, CDR2 SQIVND (reference sequence). Trimming removed 1 base at V and 0 bases at J, with 7 bases between. The CDR3 nucleotides are TGTGCCAGTAGTATAGGGGCGATCTCTGGGGCCAACGTCCTGACTTTC. It specifies CASSIGAISGANVLTF. Looking up the rest from reference TRBV19 and TRBJ2-6 gives the full variable domain: DGGITQSPKYLFRKEGQNVTLSCEQNLNHDAMYWYRQDPGQGLRLIYYSQIVNDFQKGDIAEGYSVSREKKESFPLTVTSAQKNPTAFYLCASSIGAISGANVLTFGAGSRLTVL.

This chain links TRBV19 with TRBJ1-3; D unclear. V lost 10 bases and J lost 4, with 14 bases in between. This CDR3 is built from 13 residues. The germline V gene has CDR1 LNHDA and CDR2 SQIVND (reference sequence). The CDR3: CATKPTVGNTIYF. Written as DNA, the CDR3 is TGTGCCACTAAACCCACTGTCGGAAACACCATATATTTT.

The genes are TRBV5-1 and TRBJ2-2; 7 positions match TRBD1. The CDR3 spans 16 residues. V shed 0 bases, J shed 8 bases, and the junction held 10 bases outside the gene matches. Germline V gene sequence: CDR1 SGHRS, CDR2 YFSETQ. As DNA, the CDR3 is TGCGCCAGCAGCTTGGTGACAGGGACCCAAGGTGGGGAGCTGTTTTTT. Encoded protein: CASSLVTGTQGGELFF.

The chain couples TRBV5-5 to TRBJ1-1; possible D gene TRBD1, 6 bases. CDR3 size: 15 residues. Trimming cost V 0 bases and J 1 base, with 10 bases left between them. Germline V lookup: CDR1 SGHKS, CDR2 YYEKEE (reference sequence). The CDR3 DNA is TGTGCCAGCAGCTTGGTTGCAGGGGCGAACACTGAAGCTTTCTTT. It codes for CASSLVAGANTEAFF.

The rearrangement links TRBV4-2 to TRBJ2-1, with a tentative D call TRBD2 (5 bases). In germline, CDR1 is LGHNA, CDR2 YNFKEQ. Trimming shortened V by 2 bases and J by 1 base, and 12 bases separated the two germline ends. The CDR3 totals 16 residues. The CDR3 region is CASSQTVGISYNEQFF. The DNA for the CDR3 is TGTGCCAGCAGCCAAACTGTCGGGATTTCCTACAATGAGCAGTTCTTC.

The chain has TRBV30 and TRBJ1-4, with D possibly matching TRBD1 (6 bases). Germline loops: CDR1 GTSNPN, CDR2 SVGIG (reference sequence). This CDR3 spans 13 amino acids. Between the trimmed V and J ends, which lost 5 bases and 8 bases, there was a span of 15 bases. The CDR3 nucleotides are TGTGCCTGGGGTGGGGACATAGACGAAAAACTGTTTTTT. It translates to CAWGGDIDEKLFF.

A few counts support this clone. This chain uses TRBV7-6 with TRBJ1-1; TRBD1 matches 12 bases. Germline CDR1 is SGHVS and CDR2 is FNYEAQ. V shed 2 bases and J 5 bases; nucleotides not matched to a gene: 3. The CDR3 consists of 15 residues. The CDR3 loop reads CASSLRDRGRTEAFF. CDR3 nucleotides: TGTGCCAGCAGCTTAAGGGACAGGGGGCGAACTGAAGCTTTCTTT.